The source of this T cell receptor beta chain is a study of T cell changes during pregnancy in multiple sclerosis. The ends were cut back, 2 bases at V and 3 bases at J, with 13 bases in the middle. CDR1 and CDR2 from the germline V gene are SQVTM and ANQGSEA. CDR3 length: 14 amino acids. The assay was immunoSEQ multiplex PCR, and TCRdb's table has in-frame clones only and misses some. The sample consists of about 59,000 clones, less than 95% of them appearing once. Here the sequenced sample was CD8+ T cells from peripheral blood mononuclear cells, taken after pregnancy. The TCR was taken from a female donor with multiple sclerosis, enrolled in a pregnancy study. The chain uses TRBV29-1 and TRBJ1-1, with a weak D call TRBD1 (5 bases). The CDR3 DNA reads TGCAGCGTTGAATCTAGGGGTCGGGACACTGAAGCTTTCTTT. Its translation: CSVESRGRDTEAFF.